The clone carrying this T cell receptor (beta chain) was detected many times. The antigen is undetermined. This sample was taken from a study of metastatic and nonmetastatic thyroid tumors. Study context: The comparison covered peripheral blood and tumor or nodule tissue in malignant and benign thyroid patients.

Prior to thyroid surgery, none of the patients had received any treatment. Broader study findings: Significantly greater TCR beta diversity was reportedly found in malignant thyroid tumors than in benign nodules (in blood and tumor).

In the study's own analysis: Clinicopathological groups supplied CDR3 differences that were used to build a distant-metastasis classifier for papillary thyroid cancer. TCRdb re-called clones via MiXCR from the PCR reads. The V and J calls follow TCRdb's processing rather than the paper's. The table includes roughly 72,000 clones, around 18% detected once. V lost 5 bases to trimming and J lost 3 bases, with 29 bases between them. Germline CDR1 MNHNY, CDR2 SVGAGI (reference sequence). This CDR3 comprises 20 residues. The origin of this receptor is a female donor with papillary thyroid cancer or a benign thyroid nodule (not recorded which). Some clones in this sample may be carry-over from other donors' samples. Sequenced material: blood. This chain connects TRBV6-6 to TRBJ1-3; D gene unclear. CDR3: CASSPFEPGPNSVFGNTIYF. The CDR3 DNA sequence: TGTGCCAGCAGTCCTTTCGAACCGGGCCCCAACTCTGTTTTTGGAAACACCATATATTTT.